Listed here is a single T cell receptor beta chain. Its antigen is undetermined. Investigators sought sequencing depths of between 1 in 200,000 and 1 in 1 million T cells. Profiled with immunoSEQ multiplex PCR; TCRdb holds only in-frame clones, not every one. Of some 140,000 clones listed, approximately 90% are singletons. The germline CDR1 and CDR2 sequences are SGDLS and YYNGEE. The CDR3 contains 15 residues. Unmatched junction bases numbered 7, after V lost 4 bases and J lost 2 bases. This sample is drawn from a study of cytotoxic CD8 clonotypes in ibrutinib-treated CLL. Overall study: Included were 11 relapsed/refractory and about 14 treatment-naive patients, of whom approximately 17 were IGHV unmutated. Whole-study findings and limits: On treatment, the uncommon public clonotypes contracted or remained stable.

TCR beta library input comprised about 2 micrograms of genomic DNA from cryopreserved PBMCs. This TCR came from a human donor with chronic lymphocytic leukemia. The sample was PBMCs, taken after 12 months of ibrutinib treatment. The chain uses TRBV9 and TRBJ2-7; 9 nucleotides match TRBD2. For the CDR3, the DNA is TGTGCCAGCAGCTCCGCGGGAGGGAGAACCTACGAGCAGTACTTC. This gives the protein CASSSAGGRTYEQYF.